What follows are 14 T cell receptor beta chains derived from one specimen sequenced in a study of blood T cell repertoires in COVID-19. Sequencing was performed with immunoSEQ multiplex PCR; in TCRdb, only in-frame clones are kept and a portion is missing. Among 100,000 to 130,000 clones listed, around 89% were seen once. Sequencing input: peripheral blood. The receptors here all came from a man between 35 and 55 years old with active or convalescent COVID-19.

The V call is TRBV27, the J call TRBJ2-5; D remains ambiguous. Trimming took off 6 bases at V and 0 bases at J, with 14 bases between the two ends. The CDR3 totals 15 residues. The germline V gene has CDR1 MNHEY and CDR2 SMNVEV (reference sequence). CDR3 in amino acids: CASSRRQRYQETQYF. CDR3 bases: TGTGCCAGCAGCCGCCGGCAGAGGTACCAAGAGACCCAGTACTTC.

The rearrangement joins TRBV11-2 to TRBJ2-1; 11 bases map to TRBD1. The CDR3 is 15 residues long. V was pared by 2 bases and J by 7 bases, with 4 bases of the junction left unmatched. The germline CDR1 and CDR2 sequences are SGHAT and FQNNGV. The CDR3 is CASSLRTGGLNEQFF. The CDR3 coding sequence is TGTGCCAGCAGCTTAAGGACAGGGGGCTTAAATGAGCAGTTCTTC.

There are a few counts of this clone. The chain's CDR3 is CAISDGASVRGEQYF. As DNA, the CDR3 is TGTGCCATCAGTGATGGTGCTAGCGTGAGAGGCGAGCAGTACTTC. J is TRBJ2-7 and V is TRBV10-3; possible D gene TRBD2, 6 bases. Germline V gene lookup returns CDR1 ENHRY and CDR2 SYGVKD. The CDR3 loop spans 15 amino acids. The V end was cut by 3 bases, the J end by 6 bases, with 18 bases between.

This clone was counted once. This rearrangement joins TRBV7-8 to TRBJ1-2; TRBD1 agrees at 9 bases. Trimming cost V 7 bases and J 4 bases; bases outside gene matches: 25. Germline CDR1 SGHVS, CDR2 FQNEAQ. This CDR3 contains 20 residues. DNA for the CDR3: TGTGCCAGCACCATGGGACAGGGACACCGTACAGCAACGTTAATCTATGGCTACACCTTC. It yields the protein CASTMGQGHRTATLIYGYTF.

This chain uses TRBV28 with TRBJ1-4; D not resolved. Trimming shortened V by 6 bases and J by 11 bases, and 10 bases separated the two germline ends. CDR3 length equals 11 residues. In germline, CDR1 is MDHEN, CDR2 SYDVKM. Here the CDR3 reads CASSQTEKLFF. CDR3 in DNA: TGTGCCAGCAGCCAAACTGAGAAACTGTTTTTT. The whole variable domain, filled in from reference TRBV28 and TRBJ1-4, reads DVKVTQSSRYLVKRTGEKVFLECVQDMDHENMFWYRQDPGLGLRLIYFSYDVKMKEKGDIPEGYSVSREKKERFSLILESASTNQTSMYLCASSQTEKLFFGSGTQLSVL.

The chain is built from TRBV30 and TRBJ1-5; a weak D match, TRBD1 (6 bases). The CDR3 is made up of 17 amino acids. The germline V gene has CDR1 GTSNPN and CDR2 SVGIG (reference sequence). V was trimmed by 5 bases and J by 0 bases, leaving 20 bases between them. The CDR3, as DNA: TGTGCCTGGTCCGAGACAGGTAGTCCTTATAGCAATCAGCCCCAGCATTTT. Protein: CAWSETGSPYSNQPQHF.

There are many counts of this clone. The chain is built from TRBV7-6 and TRBJ1-2, with TRBD1 matching 12 bases. The CDR3 extends over 15 amino acids. Germline V lookup: CDR1 SGHVS, CDR2 FNYEAQ. The V segment lost 5 bases and the J segment 3 bases; nucleotides outside the gene matches: 4. CDR3 DNA sequence: TGTGCCAGCAGCCGAGGGACAGGGGGCGACTATGGCTACACCTTC. It yields the protein CASSRGTGGDYGYTF.

The rearrangement uses TRBV27 and TRBJ2-1; 11 bases match TRBD2. This CDR3 region has 15 residues. Germline CDR1 is MNHEY and CDR2 is SMNVEV (reference sequence). The V and J ends lost 3 bases and 9 bases, in that order; junction bases with no gene match: 7. The CDR3 region has the DNA TGTGCCAGCAGTTTGCTAGCGGGAGGTGTAGGTGAGCAGTTCTTC. Translated: CASSLLAGGVGEQFF.

The CDR3 DNA sequence: TGTGCCAGCAGTTTTCGAGCGGTCTTGGCCCTCGAGCAGTACTTC. This encodes CASSFRAVLALEQYF. The chain is built from TRBV28 and TRBJ2-7; D is possibly TRBD2 (5 bases). Germline V gene lookup returns CDR1 MDHEN and CDR2 SYDVKM. Trimming stripped 3 bases from V and 6 bases from J, with 18 bases between. This CDR3 contains 15 residues.

This chain uses TRBV27 with TRBJ2-2; D is unclear. The CDR3 has 13 residues. The germline gives CDR1 MNHEY, CDR2 SMNVEV (reference sequence). Trimming pared 3 bases from V and 8 bases from J, leaving 10 bases between. The CDR3 sequence is CASSFGFRGELFF. The CDR3 DNA is TGTGCCAGCAGTTTCGGTTTCAGGGGGGAGCTGTTTTTT.

The genes are TRBV27 and TRBJ2-1; TRBD1 might be the D (5 bases). The CDR3 has 15 amino acids. Trimming removed 0 bases at V and 6 bases at J, with 12 bases between. Germline lookup yields CDR1 MNHEY and CDR2 SMNVEV (reference sequence). The CDR3 DNA sequence: TGTGCCAGCAGTTTATCGTGGGCAGGGTCCAATGAGCAGTTCTTC. Translation gives CASSLSWAGSNEQFF.

This clone occurred a few times. V gene TRBV29-1 combines with J gene TRBJ2-3, with 9 bases identical to TRBD1. Germline V gene lookup returns CDR1 SQVTM and CDR2 ANQGSEA. The CDR3 sequence is 14 residues long. Trimming removed 6 bases from V and 6 bases from J; junction bases left unmatched: 10. In DNA, the CDR3 is TGCAGCGTCGGGGACAGGGTGAAAGCTGATACGCAGTATTTT. Residues: CSVGDRVKADTQYF.

The chain is built from TRBV20-1 and TRBJ1-2, with D tentatively TRBD1 (5 bases). Germline V lookup: CDR1 DFQATT, CDR2 SNEGSKA (reference sequence). The CDR3 is 11 amino acids. V was pared by 5 bases and J by 7 bases, with 11 bases between. The CDR3 protein is CSALPGFGYTF. For the CDR3, the DNA is TGCAGTGCTCTTCCAGGGTTTGGCTACACCTTC.

This chain joins TRBV6-5 and TRBJ1-4; 8 bases line up with TRBD1. V lost 2 bases to trimming and J lost 5 bases; unmatched junction nucleotides: 7. The CDR3 covers 16 residues. Germline V gives CDR1 MNHEY, CDR2 SVGAGI. This chain's CDR3 is CASSYRTGGVNEKLFF. The CDR3 DNA reads as TGTGCCAGCAGTTACAGAACAGGGGGAGTAAATGAAAAACTGTTTTTT.